One and the same sample provided the 18 T cell receptor beta chains below, sequenced in a study of PD-1 blockade in classical Hodgkin lymphoma. Brentuximab vedotin exposure varied, and every patient relapsed after autologous stem cell transplantation. Assay: immunoSEQ multiplex PCR; the TCRdb copy retains only in-frame clones and omits some. Altogether some 65,000 clones are present, about two thirds being singletons, with the ten largest covering 7.5% to 9.5%. The sample here was peripheral blood mononuclear cells (PBMCs), taken before the second cycle of nivolumab. Receptors were obtained from a human donor with classical Hodgkin lymphoma.

The chain couples TRBV29-1 to TRBJ1-2, with 11 bases identical to TRBD1. Germline values: CDR1 SQVTM, CDR2 ANQGSEA. Trimming cost V 7 bases and J 6 bases; bases outside gene matches: 4. The CDR3 covers 12 residues. The CDR3 nucleotides read TGCAGCGGGGACAGGGGGGTACATGGCTACACCTTC. This sequence encodes CSGDRGVHGYTF.

In its sample, this clone was seen once. The CDR3 nucleotides read TGCGCCAGCAGCTTGCGACAGGGAGGAACAACTGAAGCTTTCTTT. Translation: CASSLRQGGTTEAFF. The chain joins TRBV5-1 to TRBJ1-1, with 7 bases aligning to TRBD1. The CDR3 contains 15 residues. Trimming at V came to 1 base and at J to 5 bases, leaving 8 bases not matched to a gene. The germline CDR1 and CDR2 sequences are SGHRS and YFSETQ. Looking up the rest from reference TRBV5-1 and TRBJ1-1 gives the full variable domain: KAGVTQTPRYLIKTRGQQVTLSCSPISGHRSVSWYQQTPGQGLQFLFEYFSETQRNKGNFPGRFSGRQFSNSRSEMNVSTLELGDSALYLCASSLRQGGTTEAFFGQGTRLTVV.

A note on this clone: Compared with germline, one end of the junction differs, possibly owing to a read error. CDR3 nucleotides: TGTGCCAACAGCGTATCCGGGACAGGGGTTCCGGAGCAGTTCTTC. Translation gives CANSVSGTGVPEQFF. The rearrangement links TRBV9 to TRBJ2-1, with 10 bases that match TRBD1. Germline loops: CDR1 SGDLS, CDR2 YYNGEE. The CDR3 is 15 residues long.

As regards this clone: This may be a read error, as it is one base from a much larger clone. J is TRBJ2-5 and V is TRBV11-2; D gene unclear. The germline V gene has CDR1 SGHAT and CDR2 FQNNGV. There are 13 residues in the CDR3. This chain's CDR3 is CANSLWSGETQYF. The CDR3 DNA is TGTGCCAACAGCTTATGGTCCGGGGAGACCCAGTACTTC.

CDR3 sequence: CASSFPGPYEQYF. CDR3 sequence (DNA): TGTGCCAGCAGCTTCCCAGGGCCCTACGAGCAGTACTTC. The chain employs TRBV5-8 and TRBJ2-7; a possible D gene is TRBD1 (5 bases). The V and J ends lost 2 bases and 2 bases respectively, with 8 bases between them. CDR1 is SGHTS and CDR2 is YDEGEE in the germline V gene. The CDR3 is made up of 13 amino acids. Full variable domain (remainder filled in from reference TRBV5-8 and TRBJ2-7): EAGVTQSPTHLIKTRGQQATLRCSPISGHTSVYWYQQALGLGLQFLLWYDEGEERNRGNFPPRFSGRQFPNYSSELNVNALELEDSALYLCASSFPGPYEQYFGPGTRLTVT.

The rearrangement links TRBV29-1 to TRBJ1-5; D gene ambiguous. Trimming shortened V by 4 bases and J by 7 bases, and 20 bases separated the two germline ends. The CDR3 covers 15 residues. The V gene's germline CDR1 is SQVTM and CDR2 ANQGSEA. CDR3 residues: CSVARGQSLLQPQHF. CDR3 nucleotides: TGCAGCGTTGCCCGGGGTCAGAGCCTTTTGCAGCCCCAGCATTTT.

The chain joins TRBV6-5 to TRBJ2-2, with 13 bases matching TRBD2. The CDR3 totals 15 residues. V gave up 6 bases and J gave up 6 bases; unmatched junction bases: 4. Germline lookup yields CDR1 MNHEY and CDR2 SVGAGI. CDR3: CASRGTSGVAGELFF. CDR3 DNA sequence: TGTGCCAGCAGGGGGACTAGCGGGGTGGCCGGGGAGCTGTTTTTT.

V usage is TRBV19 and J usage is TRBJ1-5; D not certain. Germline CDR1 is LNHDA and CDR2 is SQIVND (reference sequence). The CDR3 spans 15 residues. Trimming took 3 bases from V and 0 from J, leaving 9 bases between them. DNA for the CDR3: TGTGCCAGTAGTATCGGTCTGGCTAGCAATCAGCCCCAGCATTTT. This translates into CASSIGLASNQPQHF.

V is TRBV7-6 and J is TRBJ2-7; a weak D match, TRBD1 (6 bases). The CDR3 length is 15 residues. CDR1 and CDR2 (germline): SGHVS, FNYEAQ. V was shortened by 4 bases and J by 3 bases, with 16 bases between the two germline ends. The DNA for the CDR3 is TGTGCCAGCAGCTCCAGGGGCGCTGGTTACTACGAGCAGTACTTC. Residues: CASSSRGAGYYEQYF.

The chain uses TRBV27 and TRBJ2-5; D perhaps matches TRBD2 (5 bases). Per germline, CDR1 MNHEY and CDR2 SMNVEV (reference sequence). The germline V and J ends were trimmed by 4 bases and 2 bases, with 11 bases remaining between them. This CDR3 spans 14 amino acids. CDR3 sequence reads: CASSYWERQETQYF. The CDR3 nucleotides read TGTGCCAGCAGTTACTGGGAGCGACAAGAGACCCAGTACTTC.

This rearrangement joins TRBV28 to TRBJ1-2; tentatively, D is TRBD1 (5 bases). The CDR3 sequence is 13 residues long. In germline, CDR1 is MDHEN, CDR2 SYDVKM. V lost 8 bases and J lost 7, with 17 bases in between. CDR3 residues: CASGGVRDAGYTF. The DNA of the CDR3 is TGTGCCAGCGGCGGAGTCAGGGATGCTGGCTACACCTTC.

The chain couples TRBV6-4 to TRBJ1-2, with D tentatively TRBD1 (5 bases). CDR3 length equals 15 residues. V gave up 7 bases and J gave up 0 bases, with 15 bases separating them. Germline V gives CDR1 MRHNA, CDR2 SNTAGT. The CDR3 nucleotides read TGTGCCAGCACTTGGGGGGGGGAAGCTAACTATGGCTACACCTTC. Its protein is CASTWGGEANYGYTF.

This clone was seen more than once but under ten times. This CDR3 reads CATQIQGGETEAFF. The CDR3 nucleotides are TGCGCCACCCAAATCCAGGGGGGAGAAACTGAAGCTTTCTTT. The chain carries TRBV5-1 and TRBJ1-1; 7 positions match TRBD1. The CDR3 is 14 residues long. Germline V gives CDR1 SGHRS, CDR2 YFSETQ. V gave up 9 bases and J gave up 5 bases; unmatched junction bases: 13.

This chain joins TRBV6-1 and TRBJ2-7; 7 nucleotides align to TRBD2. J was trimmed by 4 bases and V by 1 base; bases with no gene match: 13. The length of the CDR3 is 17 residues. Looked up from germline, CDR1 is MNHNS and CDR2 is SASEGT. This CDR3 is CASSEVGWAGVLYEQYF. In DNA form, the CDR3 reads TGTGCCAGCAGTGAAGTAGGATGGGCGGGAGTCTTGTACGAGCAGTACTTC.

This clone was seen just once. The chain recombines TRBV4-1 with TRBJ1-1; 7 bases agree with TRBD1. V shed 0 bases and J 0 bases; nucleotides not matched to a gene: 1. CDR3 length equals 15 residues. Germline CDR1 and CDR2: MGHRA and YSYEKL. The CDR3 region has the DNA TGCGCCAGCAGCCAAGAAGGGACAGTGAACACTGAAGCTTTCTTT. Its translation: CASSQEGTVNTEAFF.

The CDR3 nucleotides read TGCGCCAGCAGCTTGGGGGCCGGCCTCGGTGGCTACACCTTC. Translated, it gives CASSLGAGLGGYTF. The genes are TRBV5-1 and TRBJ1-2, with D uncertain. The ends were cut back, 0 bases at V and 7 bases at J, with 13 bases in the middle. The CDR3 is 14 amino acids. Germline V gene data show CDR1 as SGHRS and CDR2 as YFSETQ.

The rearrangement links TRBV29-1 to TRBJ1-1; TRBD1 agrees at 11 bases. J was trimmed by 3 bases and V by 6 bases; bases with no gene match: 0. Germline V CDR1 and CDR2: SQVTM, ANQGSEA. The CDR3 consists of 12 residues. This CDR3 is CSVDRGHTEAFF. The DNA for the CDR3 is TGCAGCGTGGACAGGGGGCACACTGAAGCTTTCTTT. The full variable domain, completed using reference TRBV29-1 and TRBJ1-1, is SAVISQKPSRDICQRGTSLTIQCQVDSQVTMMFWYRQQPGQSLTLIATANQGSEATYESGFVIDKFPISRPNLTFSTLTVSNMSPEDSSIYLCSVDRGHTEAFFGQGTRLTVV.

The chain recombines TRBV6-1 with TRBJ1-1; D not resolved. V was shortened by 8 bases and J by 4 bases, with 5 bases between the two germline ends. The germline gives CDR1 MNHNS, CDR2 SASEGT. The CDR3 loop spans 10 amino acids. The CDR3 here is CASGFTEAFF. As DNA, the CDR3 is TGTGCCAGCGGTTTCACTGAAGCTTTCTTT.